The entry that follows covers one T cell receptor (beta chain) sequence. Its specificity is not known. This entry comes from a study of cytomegalovirus exposure and HLA in healthy donors. Looking at the study overall: About four fifths of 398 genotyped donors fell in the Caucasian-associated ancestry cluster. Study-level points and caveats: According to an earlier analysis, most TCR beta V segments yielded productive rearrangements about 90% or about 30% of the time. Reported findings show TCR beta sequences accurately forecast HLA-A and HLA-B alleles in most subjects.

Vbeta (60) and Jbeta (13) primers were used in the PCR. Sequenced by immunoSEQ multiplex PCR; TCRdb stores in-frame clones only, minus some. The table for this sample gives about 170,000 clones. Trimming shortened V by 5 bases and J by 4 bases, and 7 bases separated the two germline ends. Germline CDR1 and CDR2: WNHNN and SYGVQD (reference sequence). The CDR3 totals 12 residues. The sequence came from a woman younger than 35 in good health and CMV-seropositive. The sequenced material came from PBMCs. This chain connects TRBV10-1 to TRBJ2-3; D not resolved. The CDR3 protein is CASSPSADTQYF. CDR3 DNA sequence: TGCGCCAGCAGTCCTTCTGCAGATACGCAGTATTTT.